A selection of T cell receptor beta chains follows, all from one sample in a study of blood T cell repertoires in COVID-19. Measured with immunoSEQ multiplex PCR; TCRdb has only the in-frame clones, and not every one. Of about 210,000 clones in the sample, about 91% were seen once. The sequenced sample consisted of PBMCs or T cells enriched from blood (not recorded which). Source of these receptors: a young man with acute COVID-19. CDR3s include the opening cysteine and the closing phenylalanine or tryptophan. D genes are given only for firm matches. Clone sizes are given selectively: once, few, many, or a class where the clone is expanded.

20 | TRBJ2-5 | . | TRBD2 | TRBV19 | TGTGCCAGTAGTGCCCGGGGCGGTTTCAGGCTAGCGGGGTACCAAGAGACCCAGTACTTC | CASSARGGFRLAGYQETQYF
16 | TRBJ2-7 | . | . | TRBV27 | TGTGCCAGCAGTTTATCCAGGGGCAGAGGATACTACGAGCAGTACTTC | CASSLSRGRGYYEQYF
15 | TRBJ2-2 | . | TRBD2 | TRBV28 | TGTGCCAGCATAGGGTCTCTAGCGGGAACCGGGGAGCTGTTTTTT | CASIGSLAGTGELFF
15 | TRBJ2-2 | . | TRBD2 | TRBV30 | TGTGCCTGGAGGTCAGCGGGGGGCGACACCGGGGAGCTGTTTTTT | CAWRSAGGDTGELFF
13 | TRBJ2-5 | . | . | TRBV28 | TGTGCCAGCAGTTTACAGAGCCCGGGGACCCAGTACTTC | CASSLQSPGTQYF
16 | TRBJ1-1 | . | TRBD1 | TRBV7-2 | TGTGCCAGCAGCCCATCTAAGACAGGGGGAAACACTGAAGCTTTCTTT | CASSPSKTGGNTEAFF
14 | TRBJ2-2 | . | . | TRBV3-1/TRBV3-2 | TGTGCCAGCAGCCAAGAAGGGGGTACCGGGGAGCTGTTTTTT | CASSQEGGTGELFF
15 | TRBJ2-2 | . | . | TRBV19 | TGTGCCAGTAGTATAGACCGGAGAATCACCGGGGAGCTGTTTTTT | CASSIDRRITGELFF
14 | TRBJ2-2 | . | . | TRBV30 | TGTGCCTGGGCCGGGACAAGGAACACCGGGGAGCTGTTTTTT | CAWAGTRNTGELFF
15 | TRBJ1-4 | . | . | TRBV5-1 | TGCGCCAGCAGCGGCAGGGGAGTGGAGGATGAAAAACTGTTTTTT | CASSGRGVEDEKLFF
13 | TRBJ2-1 | . | TRBD2 | TRBV12-3/TRBV12-4 | TGTGCCAGCAGATTCGGACTAGCGGATGAGCAGTTCTTC | CASRFGLADEQFF
17 | TRBJ1-3 | . | . | TRBV5-3 | TGTGCCAGAAGCTTGGCGCGGGGGCTGGCTGCTGGAAACACCATATATTTT | CARSLARGLAAGNTIYF
13 | TRBJ2-5 | . | . | TRBV14 | TGTGCCAGCAGCCGGGGGACAAGGGAGACCCAGTACTTC | CASSRGTRETQYF
15 | TRBJ1-6 | . | TRBD1 | TRBV2 | TGTGCCAGCAGTGAACTAAGGACAGGGGGGTCACCCCTCCACTTT | CASSELRTGGSPLHF
13 | TRBJ1-1 | . | TRBD1 | TRBV7-2 | TGTGCCAGCAGCTTAGTTTTGGACAGGCAAGCTTTCTTT | CASSLVLDRQAFF
18 | TRBJ2-6 | . | TRBD2 | TRBV5-6 | TGTGCCAGCAGCTTGGTAGGTAGCGGGACTTCTGGGGCCAACGTCCTGACTTTC | CASSLVGSGTSGANVLTF
16 | TRBJ2-1 | once | TRBD2 | TRBV9 | TGTGCCAGCAGCGTGGCATGGGGACTAGGTTACAATGAGCAGTTCTTC | CASSVAWGLGYNEQFF
14 | TRBJ2-5 | . | TRBD1 | TRBV28 | TGTGCCAGCAGTCCAGGACAGGGGACAGAGACCCAGTACTTC | CASSPGQGTETQYF
15 | TRBJ2-3 | . | TRBD2 | TRBV27 | TGTGCCAGCAGTTTCGGGACTAGCGACACAGATACGCAGTATTTT | CASSFGTSDTDTQYF
16 | TRBJ2-1 | . | TRBD2 | TRBV7-8 | TGTGCCAGCAACGCGGGCCTCGGGCGCGGGGGGAGTGAGCAGTTCTTC | CASNAGLGRGGSEQFF
16 | TRBJ2-7 | . | TRBD2 | TRBV3-1/TRBV3-2 | TGTGCCAGCAGCCAACCTCTTAGCGGGCGGGGGGACGAGCAGTACTTC | CASSQPLSGRGDEQYF
19 | TRBJ2-1 | . | . | TRBV7-9 | TGTGCCAGCAGCTTAGAGGCAGGGTCGATAGCCAGACACTACAATGAGCAGTTCTTC | CASSLEAGSIARHYNEQFF
13 | TRBJ2-5 | . | . | TRBV4-3 | TGCGCCAGCAGCCGAGAGGGCGCGGAGACCCAGTACTTC | CASSREGAETQYF
15 | TRBJ2-7 | . | TRBD2 | TRBV6-5 | TGTGCCAGCACTCGGGGGGGCGAGAGCTCCTACGAGCAGTACTTC | CASTRGGESSYEQYF
16 | TRBJ1-4 | . | TRBD1 | TRBV4-1 | TGCGCCAGCAGCCGATCGACAGGGGCAACTAATGAAAAACTGTTTTTT | CASSRSTGATNEKLFF
13 | TRBJ1-1 | . | TRBD1 | TRBV5-4 | TGTGCCAGCGGGGGACAGGGGAACACTGAAGCTTTCTTT | CASGGQGNTEAFF
14 | TRBJ1-4 | . | . | TRBV29-1 | TGCAGCGTCCTTCAGGGGACAACTAATGAAAAACTGTTTTTT | CSVLQGTTNEKLFF
14 | TRBJ2-5 | once | TRBD1 | TRBV7-9 | TGTGCCAGCAGCTCCTGGACAGGGCAAGAGACCCAGTACTTC | CASSSWTGQETQYF
12 | TRBJ2-3 | . | . | TRBV24-1 | TGTGCCACCCTGGACTCCACAGATACGCAGTATTTT | CATLDSTDTQYF
16 | TRBJ2-3 | once | TRBD2 | TRBV10-1 | TGCGCCAGCAGTGAGAGGGGACTAGCGGTGACAGATACGCAGTATTTT | CASSERGLAVTDTQYF
16 | TRBJ2-1 | . | TRBD2 | TRBV4-1 | TGCGCCAGCAGCCAAACCCCAGCGGGAGAGTACAATGAGCAGTTCTTC | CASSQTPAGEYNEQFF
13 | TRBJ2-7 | few | . | TRBV7-9 | TGTGCCAGCGTCTCAGGGTTTGGCAACGAGCAGTACTTC | CASVSGFGNEQYF
14 | TRBJ2-1 | once | TRBD1 | TRBV18 | TGTGCCAGCTCACCTTTACAGGGGGCAGGTGAGCAGTTCTTC | CASSPLQGAGEQFF
16 | TRBJ1-3 | . | TRBD1 | TRBV7-2 | TGTGCCAGCAGCAACAGACAGGGGGGGGCTGGAAACACCATATATTTT | CASSNRQGGAGNTIYF
18 | TRBJ2-6 | . | TRBD1 | TRBV19 | TGTGCCAGTAGGACTGTAGGGACAGGGTCCTCTGGGGCCAACGTCCTGACTTTC | CASRTVGTGSSGANVLTF
13 | TRBJ2-5 | . | TRBD1 | TRBV30 | TGTGCCTGGAGGGGGACAGGGGAAGAGACCCAGTACTTC | CAWRGTGEETQYF
15 | TRBJ2-7 | . | TRBD2 | TRBV5-1 | TGCGCCAGCAGCTTGGTGGGTCTAGCGGAGAACGAGCAGTACTTC | CASSLVGLAENEQYF
17 | TRBJ2-7 | . | TRBD2 | TRBV5-1 | TGCGCCAGCAGCCCGGGACTAGCGGTCCGAAGCTCCTACGAGCAGTACTTC | CASSPGLAVRSSYEQYF
19 | TRBJ2-3 | . | TRBD2 | TRBV9 | TGTGCCAGCAGCACAACCGGGCTAGCGGGAGTGAGTTCCACAGATACGCAGTATTTT | CASSTTGLAGVSSTDTQYF
13 | TRBJ2-7 | . | . | TRBV24-1 | TGTGCCACCAGTGATAGGCAGGGGAACGAGCAGTACTTC | CATSDRQGNEQYF
15 | TRBJ1-5 | . | TRBD1 | TRBV27 | TGTGCCAGCAGTTTATACAGGGGCGGAGGTCAGCCCCAGCATTTT | CASSLYRGGGQPQHF
13 | TRBJ1-1 | few | . | TRBV24-1 | TGTGCCACCAGTGATTTAGACTGGACTGAAGCTTTCTTT | CATSDLDWTEAFF
15 | TRBJ2-1 | . | TRBD1 | TRBV19 | TGTGCCAGTAGTATAGGACAGGGGGTCTACAATGAGCAGTTCTTC | CASSIGQGVYNEQFF
16 | TRBJ2-1 | . | TRBD1 | TRBV11-2 | TGTGCCAGCAGCTTAGAGGGGACAGGGCAATACAATGAGCAGTTCTTC | CASSLEGTGQYNEQFF
16 | TRBJ1-5 | . | . | TRBV28 | TGTGCCAGCAGCCCAGGCGGGGGGGGGAGCAATCAGCCCCAGCATTTT | CASSPGGGGSNQPQHF
17 | TRBJ1-6 | . | . | TRBV9 | TGTGCCAGCAGCGTAGGGGGATGGACAGCCTATAATTCACCCCTCCACTTT | CASSVGGWTAYNSPLHF
12 | TRBJ1-2 | few | . | TRBV9 | TGTGCCAGCTCCCACAGGAGCTATGGCTACACCTTC | CASSHRSYGYTF
15 | TRBJ2-1 | . | . | TRBV4-3 | TGCGCCAGCAGCCACGAGAGAGTGGGCATCGATGAGCAGTTCTTC | CASSHERVGIDEQFF
16 | TRBJ2-2 | . | . | TRBV6-2/TRBV6-3 | TGTGCCAGCAGTACGACCGGGGACTGGCACACCGGGGAGCTGTTTTTT | CASSTTGDWHTGELFF
14 | TRBJ1-2 | few | TRBD1 | TRBV29-1 | TGCAGCGTCCTTAGCTCGGACAGGGGGTTTGGCTACACCTTC | CSVLSSDRGFGYTF
14 | TRBJ2-7 | . | TRBD1 | TRBV14 | TGTGCCAGCAGCCCCGGACAGGGAGGCTACGAGCAGTACTTC | CASSPGQGGYEQYF
14 | TRBJ1-3 | . | . | TRBV28 | TGTGCCAGCAGTTTAGACTCGGATTGGGACACCATATATTTT | CASSLDSDWDTIYF
16 | TRBJ1-6 | once | TRBD1 | TRBV7-9 | TGTGCCAGCAGCGACCTAAGACAGGGCGGGAATTCACCCCTCCACTTT | CASSDLRQGGNSPLHF
12 | TRBJ2-1 | . | . | TRBV9 | TGTGCCAGCAGCCCGACGGGGTATGAGCAGTTCTTC | CASSPTGYEQFF